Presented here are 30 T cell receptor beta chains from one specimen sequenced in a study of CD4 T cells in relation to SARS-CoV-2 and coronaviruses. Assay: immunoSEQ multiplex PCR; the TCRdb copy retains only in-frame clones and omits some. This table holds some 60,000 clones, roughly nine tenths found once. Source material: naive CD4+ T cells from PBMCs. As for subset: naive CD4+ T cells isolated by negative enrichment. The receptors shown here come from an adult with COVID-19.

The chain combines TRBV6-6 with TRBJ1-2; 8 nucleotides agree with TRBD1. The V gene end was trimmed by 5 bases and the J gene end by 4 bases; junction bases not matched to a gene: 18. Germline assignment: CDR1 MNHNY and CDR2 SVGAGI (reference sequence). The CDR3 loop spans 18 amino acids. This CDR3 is CASSPIIGGQGRGYGYTF. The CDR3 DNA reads TGTGCCAGCAGTCCCATCATTGGAGGACAGGGAAGGGGCTATGGCTACACCTTC.

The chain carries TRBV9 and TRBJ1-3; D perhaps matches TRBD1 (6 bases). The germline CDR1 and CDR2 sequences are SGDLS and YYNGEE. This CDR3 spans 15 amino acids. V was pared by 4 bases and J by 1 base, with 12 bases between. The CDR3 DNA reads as TGTGCCAGCAGCCCGACACAGGGTTCTGGAAACACCATATATTTT. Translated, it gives CASSPTQGSGNTIYF.

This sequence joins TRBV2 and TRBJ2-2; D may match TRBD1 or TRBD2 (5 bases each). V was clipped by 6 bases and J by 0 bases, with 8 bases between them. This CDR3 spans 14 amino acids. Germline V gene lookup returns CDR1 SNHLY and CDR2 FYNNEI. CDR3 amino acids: CASREGPNTGELFF. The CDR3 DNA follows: TGTGCCAGCAGAGAGGGGCCGAACACCGGGGAGCTGTTTTTT. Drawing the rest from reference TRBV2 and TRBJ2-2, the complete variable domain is EPEVTQTPSHQVTQMGQEVILRCVPISNHLYFYWYRQILGQKVEFLVSFYNNEISEKSEIFDDQFSVERPDGSNFTLKIRSTKLEDSAMYFCASREGPNTGELFFGEGSRLTVL.

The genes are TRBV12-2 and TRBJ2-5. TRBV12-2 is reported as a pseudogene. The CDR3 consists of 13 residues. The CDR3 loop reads CASRFQPQETQYF. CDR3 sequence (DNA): TGTGCAAGTCGCTTCCAACCCCAAGAGACCCAGTACTTC.

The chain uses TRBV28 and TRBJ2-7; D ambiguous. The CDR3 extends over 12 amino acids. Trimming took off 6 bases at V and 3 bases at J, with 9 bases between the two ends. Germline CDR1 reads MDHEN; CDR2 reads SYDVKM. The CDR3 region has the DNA TGTGCCAGCAGCGAGTACCTCTACGAGCAGTACTTC. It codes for CASSEYLYEQYF.

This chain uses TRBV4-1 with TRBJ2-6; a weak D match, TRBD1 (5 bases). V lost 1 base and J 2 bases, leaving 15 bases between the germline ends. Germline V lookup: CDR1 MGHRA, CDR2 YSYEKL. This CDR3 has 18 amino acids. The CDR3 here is CASSQVGQAPAGANVLTF. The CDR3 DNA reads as TGCGCCAGCAGCCAAGTGGGGCAGGCCCCGGCTGGGGCCAACGTCCTGACTTTC.

In DNA, the CDR3 is TGTGCCAGCAAAGGGGGTATTCCGGGGGAGCAGTACTTC. It is translated as CASKGGIPGEQYF. The J gene is TRBJ2-7, the V gene TRBV6-6; the D gene is possibly TRBD1 (6 bases). The CDR3 totals 13 residues. The ends were cut back, 7 bases at V and 7 bases at J, with 17 bases in the middle. In germline, CDR1 is MNHNY, CDR2 SVGAGI (reference sequence).

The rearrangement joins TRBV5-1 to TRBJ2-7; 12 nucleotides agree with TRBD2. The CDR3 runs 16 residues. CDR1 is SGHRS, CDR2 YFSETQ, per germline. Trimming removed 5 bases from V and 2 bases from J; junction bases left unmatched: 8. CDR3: CASSLPGLAGTYEQYF. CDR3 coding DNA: TGCGCCAGCAGTTTGCCGGGACTAGCGGGTACCTACGAGCAGTACTTC.

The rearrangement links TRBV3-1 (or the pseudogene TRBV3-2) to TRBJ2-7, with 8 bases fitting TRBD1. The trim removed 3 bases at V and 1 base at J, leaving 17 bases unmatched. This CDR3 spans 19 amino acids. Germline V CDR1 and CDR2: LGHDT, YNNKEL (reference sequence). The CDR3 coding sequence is TGTGCCAGCAGCCATACCCCGGGACAGGCAATTCGACAATCCTACGAGCAGTACTTC. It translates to CASSHTPGQAIRQSYEQYF.

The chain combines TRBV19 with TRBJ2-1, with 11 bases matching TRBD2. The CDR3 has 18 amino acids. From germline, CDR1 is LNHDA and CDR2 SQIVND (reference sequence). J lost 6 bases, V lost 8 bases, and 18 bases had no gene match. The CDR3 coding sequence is TGTGCCAGTGCGCGTCCCGCCAGTAGCGGGAGGGCCGCCAATGAGCAGTTCTTC. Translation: CASARPASSGRAANEQFF.

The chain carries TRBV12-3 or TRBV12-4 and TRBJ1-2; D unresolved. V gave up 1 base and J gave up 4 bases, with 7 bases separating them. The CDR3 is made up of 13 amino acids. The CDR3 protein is CASSLERIYGYTF. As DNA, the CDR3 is TGTGCCAGCAGTTTAGAGCGGATCTATGGCTACACCTTC.

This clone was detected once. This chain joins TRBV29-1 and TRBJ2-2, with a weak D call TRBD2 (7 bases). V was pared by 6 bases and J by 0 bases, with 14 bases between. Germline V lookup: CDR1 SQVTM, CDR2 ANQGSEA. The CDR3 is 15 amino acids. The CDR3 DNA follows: TGCAGCGTCAAGCGGGACAACACGAACACCGGGGAGCTGTTTTTT. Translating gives CSVKRDNTNTGELFF.

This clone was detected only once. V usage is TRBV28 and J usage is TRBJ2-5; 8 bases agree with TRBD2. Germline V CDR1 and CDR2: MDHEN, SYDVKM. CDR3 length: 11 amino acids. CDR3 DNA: TGTGTCGTAGCGGGACGAGAGACCCAGTACTTC. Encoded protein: CVVAGRETQYF. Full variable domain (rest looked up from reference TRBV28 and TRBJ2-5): DVKVTQSSRYLVKRTGEKVFLECVQDMDHENMFWYRQDPGLGLRLIYFSYDVKMKEKGDIPEGYSVSREKKERFSLILESASTNQTSMYLCVVAGRETQYFGPGTRLLVL.

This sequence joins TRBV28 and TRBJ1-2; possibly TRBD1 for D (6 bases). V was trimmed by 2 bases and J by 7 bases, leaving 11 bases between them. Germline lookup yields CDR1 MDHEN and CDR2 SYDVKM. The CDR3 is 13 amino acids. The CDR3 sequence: CASSLIPRGGYTF. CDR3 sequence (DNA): TGTGCCAGCAGTTTAATCCCCAGGGGTGGCTACACCTTC.

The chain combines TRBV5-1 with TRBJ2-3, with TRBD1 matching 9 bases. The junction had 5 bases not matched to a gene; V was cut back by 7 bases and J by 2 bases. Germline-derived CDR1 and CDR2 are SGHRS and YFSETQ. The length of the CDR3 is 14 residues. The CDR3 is CASRRTGVTDTQYF. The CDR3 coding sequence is TGCGCCAGCCGCCGGACAGGGGTCACAGATACGCAGTATTTT. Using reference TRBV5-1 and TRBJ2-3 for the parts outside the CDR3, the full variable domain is KAGVTQTPRYLIKTRGQQVTLSCSPISGHRSVSWYQQTPGQGLQFLFEYFSETQRNKGNFPGRFSGRQFSNSRSEMNVSTLELGDSALYLCASRRTGVTDTQYFGPGTRLTVL.

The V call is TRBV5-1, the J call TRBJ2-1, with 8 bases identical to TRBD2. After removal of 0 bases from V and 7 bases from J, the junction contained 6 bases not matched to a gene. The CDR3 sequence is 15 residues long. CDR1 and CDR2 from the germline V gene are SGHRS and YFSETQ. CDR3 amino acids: CASSLANPGGNEQFF. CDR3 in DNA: TGCGCCAGCAGCTTGGCTAACCCGGGAGGGAATGAGCAGTTCTTC.

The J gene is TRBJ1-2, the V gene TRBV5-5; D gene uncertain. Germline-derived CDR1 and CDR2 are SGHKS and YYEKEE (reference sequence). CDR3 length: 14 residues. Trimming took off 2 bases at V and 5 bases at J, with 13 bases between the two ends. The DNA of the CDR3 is TGTGCCAGCAGCTTACCAGATCCGGGGTATGGCTACACCTTC. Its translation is CASSLPDPGYGYTF.

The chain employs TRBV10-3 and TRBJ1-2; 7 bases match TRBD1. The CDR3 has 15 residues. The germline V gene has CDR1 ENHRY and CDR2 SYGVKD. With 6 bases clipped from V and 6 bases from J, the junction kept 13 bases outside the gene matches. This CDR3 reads CAIRTTRGSSHGYTF. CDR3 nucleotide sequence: TGTGCCATCAGGACAACCAGGGGGTCTTCGCATGGCTACACCTTC.

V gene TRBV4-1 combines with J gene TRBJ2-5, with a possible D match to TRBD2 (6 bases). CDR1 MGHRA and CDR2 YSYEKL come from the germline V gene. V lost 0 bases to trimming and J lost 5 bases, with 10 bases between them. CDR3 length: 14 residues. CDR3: CASSQDPRGETQYF. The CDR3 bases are TGCGCCAGCAGCCAAGATCCCCGGGGGGAGACCCAGTACTTC.

CDR3 loop: CASSLARGSSPLHF. The CDR3 coding sequence is TGTGCCAGCAGCTTAGCGAGGGGGTCCTCACCCCTCCACTTT. The J gene is TRBJ1-6, the V gene TRBV7-9, with D perhaps matching TRBD1 (6 bases). With 0 bases removed from V and 10 bases from J, the gap between germline ends came to 10 bases. Per germline, CDR1 SEHNR and CDR2 FQNEAQ (reference sequence). CDR3 length: 14 amino acids.

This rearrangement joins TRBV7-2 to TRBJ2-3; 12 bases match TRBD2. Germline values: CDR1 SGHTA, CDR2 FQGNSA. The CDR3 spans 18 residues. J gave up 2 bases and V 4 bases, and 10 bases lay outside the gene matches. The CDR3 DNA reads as TGTGCCAGCAGCTCCAGAGGGAGGACTAGCGGGAACACAGATACGCAGTATTTT. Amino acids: CASSSRGRTSGNTDTQYF.

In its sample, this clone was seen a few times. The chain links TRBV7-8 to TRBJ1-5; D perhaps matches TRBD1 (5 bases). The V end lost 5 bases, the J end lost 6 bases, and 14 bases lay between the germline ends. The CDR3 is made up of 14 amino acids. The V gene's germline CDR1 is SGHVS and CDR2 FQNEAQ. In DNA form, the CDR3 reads TGTGCCAGCAGCCCGGGACCAGGAAGTCAGCCCCAGCATTTT. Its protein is CASSPGPGSQPQHF.

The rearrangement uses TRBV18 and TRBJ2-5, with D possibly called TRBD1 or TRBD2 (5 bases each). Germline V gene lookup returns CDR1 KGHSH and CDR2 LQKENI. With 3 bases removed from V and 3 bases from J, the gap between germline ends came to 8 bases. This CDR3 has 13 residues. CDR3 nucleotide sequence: TGTGCCAGCTCACCGGGACCAGAAGAGACCCAGTACTTC. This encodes CASSPGPEETQYF.

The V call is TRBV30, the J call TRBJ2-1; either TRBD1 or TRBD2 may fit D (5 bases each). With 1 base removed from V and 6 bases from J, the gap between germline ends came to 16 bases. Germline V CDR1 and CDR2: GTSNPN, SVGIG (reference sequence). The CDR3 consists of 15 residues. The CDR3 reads CAWSGGPGPVNEQFF. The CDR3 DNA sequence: TGTGCCTGGAGTGGCGGTCCGGGACCCGTCAATGAGCAGTTCTTC.

CDR3 protein: CASSITPGGDYEQYF. Here the CDR3 DNA reads TGTGCCAGTAGTATTACTCCAGGGGGGGATTACGAGCAGTACTTC. This chain joins TRBV19 and TRBJ2-7, with D perhaps TRBD1 or TRBD2 (7 bases each). Germline V lookup: CDR1 LNHDA, CDR2 SQIVND (reference sequence). Trimming stripped 3 bases from V and 4 bases from J, with 16 bases between. The CDR3 extends over 15 amino acids.

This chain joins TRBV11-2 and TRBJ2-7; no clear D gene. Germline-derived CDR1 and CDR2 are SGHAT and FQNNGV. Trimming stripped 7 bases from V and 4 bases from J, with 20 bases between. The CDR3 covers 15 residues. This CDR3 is CASTLGQAFGYEQYF. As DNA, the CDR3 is TGTGCCAGCACCCTCGGGCAGGCCTTTGGTTACGAGCAGTACTTC. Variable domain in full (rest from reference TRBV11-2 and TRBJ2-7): EAGVAQSPRYKIIEKRQSVAFWCNPISGHATLYWYQQILGQGPKLLIQFQNNGVVDDSQLPKDRFSAERLKGVDSTLKIQPAKLEDSAVYLCASTLGQAFGYEQYFGPGTRLTVT.

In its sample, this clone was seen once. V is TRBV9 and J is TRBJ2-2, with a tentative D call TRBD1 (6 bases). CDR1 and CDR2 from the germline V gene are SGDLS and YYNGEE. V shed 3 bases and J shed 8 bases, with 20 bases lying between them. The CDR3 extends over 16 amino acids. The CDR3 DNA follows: TGTGCCAGCAGCGGTGGGCAGGGGACCCACGGAGGGGAGCTGTTTTTT. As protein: CASSGGQGTHGGELFF.

As DNA, the CDR3 is TGTGCCAGCAGCTTGACAGGGGGGAATCAGCCCCAGCATTTT. Protein: CASSLTGGNQPQHF. The chain couples TRBV7-9 to TRBJ1-5, with 9 bases that match TRBD1. The CDR3 sequence is 14 residues long. V gave up 3 bases and J gave up 4 bases; unmatched junction bases: 1. Germline CDR1 is SEHNR and CDR2 is FQNEAQ (reference sequence).

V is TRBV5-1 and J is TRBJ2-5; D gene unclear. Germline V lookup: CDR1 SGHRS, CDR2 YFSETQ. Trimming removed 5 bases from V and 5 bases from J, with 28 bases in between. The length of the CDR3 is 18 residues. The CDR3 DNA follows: TGCGCCAGCAGACGCCTCGGGCTACTAACAAACCTGGGGGAGACCCAGTACTTC. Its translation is CASRRLGLLTNLGETQYF.

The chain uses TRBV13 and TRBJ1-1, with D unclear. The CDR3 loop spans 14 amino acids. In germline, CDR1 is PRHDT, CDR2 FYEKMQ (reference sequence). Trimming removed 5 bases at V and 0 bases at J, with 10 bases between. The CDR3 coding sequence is TGTGCCAGCAGCCTAAACCGGATGAACACTGAAGCTTTCTTT. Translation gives CASSLNRMNTEAFF.